A single sample gave rise to the 11 T cell receptor beta chains below, sequenced in a study of lung T cells in sarcoidosis with Löfgren's syndrome listed by TCRdb under 2017. Instrument on record: Illumina MiSeq. The public reads were quality trimmed at Q25 with fastp and then assembled into clones with MiXCR by TCRdb, keeping productive beta chains. Under each unique CDR3 protein, matching rows form one entry showing the most common genes and DNA. Here the sample has some 3,700 distinct CDR3 sequences; 20% to 25% occur a single time. The ten most abundant clones make up over 8.5% of the sample. What was sequenced was CD4+ T cells from bronchoalveolar lavage. The receptors were sampled from a human donor with sarcoidosis (Löfgren's syndrome or another form), or a control subject (not recorded which).

This clonotype was seen repeatedly, ten times or more. The chain recombines TRBV3-1 with TRBJ1-4; 7 bases are a match to TRBD1. The J segment lost 5 bases and the V segment lost 6 bases, leaving 6 bases of the junction unmatched. Germline loops: CDR1 LGHDT, CDR2 YNNKEL (reference sequence). The CDR3 extends over 14 amino acids. DNA of the CDR3: TGTGCCAGCAGAAACAGGGGAGGGAATGAAAAACTGTTTTTT. It codes for CASRNRGGNEKLFF.

This clonotype was counted a few times. The chain links TRBV6-1 to TRBJ1-3; D is undetermined. CDR1 and CDR2 from the germline V gene are MNHNS and SASEGT. The CDR3 covers 14 residues. V lost 11 bases and J lost 0, with 14 bases in between. In DNA form, the CDR3 reads TGTGCCGGCGCCATCGGGTCCTCTGGAAACACCATATATTTT. Residues: CAGAIGSSGNTIYF.

Concerning this clonotype itself: A much larger clone is a single base away; this may be a read error. The genes are TRBV11-2 and TRBJ1-1; possibly TRBD1 for D (5 bases). The CDR3 loop spans 13 amino acids. The ends were cut back, 7 bases at V and 4 bases at J, with 13 bases in the middle. Germline V gives CDR1 SGHAT, CDR2 FQNNGV. The CDR3 loop is CASTPWGSTEAFF. CDR3 in DNA: TGTGCCAGCACCCCATGGGGGAGCACTGAAGCTTTCTTT.

This clonotype was observed a few times. The chain carries TRBV27 and TRBJ1-2, with a tentative D call TRBD1 (6 bases). The germline gives CDR1 MNHEY, CDR2 SMNVEV (reference sequence). The CDR3 sequence is 14 residues long. Trimming left V 7 bases short and J 8 bases short, with 20 bases between. CDR3 nucleotides: TGTGCCAGCACCCAGGACAGACTCCATAGAGGCTACACCTTC. This codes for CASTQDRLHRGYTF.

This clonotype is large (0.1 to 1%). V gene TRBV7-2 combines with J gene TRBJ2-7, with 8 positions matching TRBD1. Germline CDR1 SGHTA, CDR2 FQGNSA. The V gene end was trimmed by 5 bases and the J gene end by 0 bases; junction bases not matched to a gene: 6. CDR3 size: 15 residues. CDR3 protein: CASSRDRQSSYEQYF. In DNA, the CDR3 is TGTGCCAGCAGCCGGGACAGGCAGAGCTCCTACGAGCAGTACTTC.

By share of the sample, this clonotype is medium-sized (0.01 to 0.1%). The rearrangement uses TRBV20-1 and TRBJ2-1, with 12 bases lining up with TRBD2. CDR1 is DFQATT and CDR2 is SNEGSKA in the germline V gene (reference sequence). Trimming took 5 bases from V and 7 from J; bases not matched to a gene: 6. The CDR3 covers 14 residues. The CDR3 DNA is TGCAGTGCTCGACTAGCGGGAGAGGGTAATGAGCAGTTCTTC. Residues: CSARLAGEGNEQFF.

The table lists this clonotype with many counts. V is TRBV28 and J is TRBJ2-7; D is uncertain. Germline loops: CDR1 MDHEN, CDR2 SYDVKM. The V gene lost 3 bases and the J gene lost 3 bases, with 12 bases spanning the gap. The CDR3 consists of 14 residues. The CDR3 DNA is TGTGCCAGCAGTTTGGCTGGGGTAGTCTACGAGCAGTACTTC. This translates into CASSLAGVVYEQYF.

The table lists this clonotype with many counts. The V gene is TRBV12-3 or TRBV12-4, the J gene TRBJ2-1; 14 nucleotides line up with TRBD2. V dropped 5 bases and J dropped 9; count of bases not matched to a gene: 9. CDR3 length equals 16 residues. CDR3 bases: TGTGCCAGCAGTCCCCGACTAGCGGGAGGGGTCGGTGAGCAGTTCTTC. It encodes CASSPRLAGGVGEQFF.

This clonotype was counted between two and nine times. Possible read error: a much larger clone is one base away. The chain couples TRBV4-1 to TRBJ2-3, with 14 nucleotides matching TRBD2. Germline CDR1 reads MGHRA; CDR2 reads YSYEKL. This CDR3 has 16 amino acids. The CDR3, as DNA: TGCGTCAGCAGCCTTCGACTAGCGGGAGGGCCGGATACGCAGTATTTT. This encodes CVSSLRLAGGPDTQYF.

This clonotype is deemed medium-sized. V usage is TRBV7-2 and J usage is TRBJ2-3, with a possible D match to TRBD2 (6 bases). The CDR3 loop spans 13 amino acids. V lost 4 bases and J lost 5, with 10 bases in between. Germline assignment: CDR1 SGHTA and CDR2 FQGNSA. The CDR3 bases are TGTGCCAGCAGCTCAGTCGGGGGAGATACGCAGTATTTT. Translated: CASSSVGGDTQYF.

By its share, this clonotype is medium-sized. The chain employs TRBV28 and TRBJ1-4; no firm D call. Germline V gives CDR1 MDHEN, CDR2 SYDVKM. Trimming took off 5 bases at V and 4 bases at J, with 14 bases between the two ends. The CDR3 has 15 amino acids. The CDR3 DNA reads TGTGCCAGCAGTGCGAGGTCAGGCTATAATGAAAAACTGTTTTTT. It codes for CASSARSGYNEKLFF. Variable domain in full (rest from reference TRBV28 and TRBJ1-4): DVKVTQSSRYLVKRTGEKVFLECVQDMDHENMFWYRQDPGLGLRLIYFSYDVKMKEKGDIPEGYSVSREKKERFSLILESASTNQTSMYLCASSARSGYNEKLFFGSGTQLSVL.